Listed below are T cell receptor beta chains from one sample, sequenced in a study of beta chain features in type 1 diabetes. Profiling relied on immunoSEQ multiplex PCR, and the TCRdb table lists in-frame clones only, not all of them. The sample has roughly 730,000 clones; 13% are singletons. The specimen was naive CD4+ T cells from blood. Receptors originate from a man aged 18 to 29 with type 1 diabetes. Both conserved end residues are part of each CDR3. A D gene is named only where the DNA matches it firmly. Clone size is shown for a subset of rows, as once, few, many or a class of expanded clone.

clone_size,j_call,d_call,v_call,cdr3_nt,cdr3_aa
NA,TRBJ2-1,TRBD2,TRBV10-3,TGTGCCATCAGTGAGTCGGTCGGACTAGCGGCTAACAATGAGCAGTTCTTC,CAISESVGLAANNEQFF
few,TRBJ1-1,TRBD1,TRBV5-4,TGTGCCAGCAGGACAGGGGGCTTGAACACTGAAGCTTTCTTT,CASRTGGLNTEAFF
NA,TRBJ1-6,NA,TRBV28,TGTGCCAGCTGTTCCGGGAATTCACCCCTCCACTTT,CASCSGNSPLHF
NA,TRBJ1-6,TRBD1,TRBV6-1,TGTGCCAGCACCTCGGACAGGGGTTCGGCCCTCCACTTT,CASTSDRGSALHF
NA,TRBJ1-1,NA,TRBV12-5,TGTGCTAGTGGTGTCACCGGGACAAGTGACACTGAAGCTTTCTTT,CASGVTGTSDTEAFF
few,TRBJ2-5,NA,TRBV29-1,TGCAGCGTTGGGTCCCACGTAGAGACCCAGTACTTC,CSVGSHVETQYF
few,TRBJ2-2,NA,TRBV9,TGTGCCAGCAGCGACATGCAGTTGACCGGGGAGCTGTTTTTT,CASSDMQLTGELFF
few,TRBJ1-5,TRBD1,TRBV29-1,TGCAGCGTGGGACAGGCAAGCAATCAGCCCCAGCATTTT,CSVGQASNQPQHF
NA,TRBJ2-5,TRBD1,TRBV5-1,TGCGCCAGCAGCTCGGGGACAGGTTACGGGGAGACCCAGTACTTC,CASSSGTGYGETQYF
NA,TRBJ2-5,NA,TRBV28,TGTGCCTCGCGAGGCCTAGCAGTGAAAGAGACCCAGTACTTC,CASRGLAVKETQYF
NA,TRBJ1-1,NA,TRBV27,TGTGCCAGCAGCACAGGGTACACTGAAGCTTTCTTT,CASSTGYTEAFF
few,TRBJ2-5,NA,TRBV6-6,TGTGCCAGCAGCTTCGGCACTCAAGAGACCCAGTACTTC,CASSFGTQETQYF
NA,TRBJ2-5,TRBD1,TRBV9,TGTGCCAGCAGCGTTCGAGGGGGCCACCAAGAGACCCAGTACTTC,CASSVRGGHQETQYF
NA,TRBJ2-5,NA,TRBV7-9,TGTGCCAGCAGCTTAGTAGGGGCGCGCTTCGGGGAGACCCAGTACTTC,CASSLVGARFGETQYF
NA,TRBJ2-1,NA,TRBV11-2,TGTGCCAGCAGGGCTAGTGGGTCCTACAATGAGCAGTTCTTC,CASRASGSYNEQFF
few,TRBJ1-2,NA,TRBV30,TGTGCCTGGAGTGCCCAGGGGAATGGCTACACCTTC,CAWSAQGNGYTF
NA,TRBJ2-5,TRBD1,TRBV7-9,TGTGCCGGGAAGACAGGGGACGAGACCCAGTACTTC,CAGKTGDETQYF
NA,TRBJ2-1,TRBD1,TRBV7-2,TGTGCCAGCAGCCGATTGACAGGGGCGAACGACAATGAGCAGTTCTTC,CASSRLTGANDNEQFF
NA,TRBJ1-1,NA,TRBV27,TGTGCCAGCACTTTCGGGGTGGGCACTGAAGCTTTCTTT,CASTFGVGTEAFF
NA,TRBJ1-1,NA,TRBV2,TGTGCCAGCAGGCGGGGTTTAGAGAACACTGAAGCTTTCTTT,CASRRGLENTEAFF
NA,TRBJ1-5,NA,TRBV12-5,TGTGCTAGTGGGGTGACAGCCACTTTTTCGCCCCAGCATTTT,CASGVTATFSPQHF
few,TRBJ1-4,NA,TRBV29-1,TGCAGCGCCAGGGAGGATGAAAAACTGTTTTTT,CSAREDEKLFF
few,TRBJ1-5,NA,TRBV9,TGTGCCAGCGGTCAAGATAGCAATCAGCCCCAGCATTTT,CASGQDSNQPQHF
few,TRBJ2-5,TRBD2,TRBV7-2,TGTGCCAGCAGCTTAGGGGGGGGTCGGGAGACCCAGTACTTC,CASSLGGGRETQYF
NA,TRBJ1-2,TRBD1,TRBV10-3,TGTGCCATCAACGAGGGACAGACAATCTATGGCTACACCTTC,CAINEGQTIYGYTF
few,TRBJ2-7,NA,TRBV30,TGTGCGGCGGGTTGGTTCTCCTACGAGCAGTACTTC,CAAGWFSYEQYF
few,TRBJ1-2,NA,TRBV10-3,TGTGCCATCAGTGAGTCCGGGATAGCGGGGAACTATGGCTACACCTTC,CAISESGIAGNYGYTF
NA,TRBJ1-2,NA,TRBV6-5,TGTGCCAGCAGTGGCGACAACCTCGGCTACACCTTC,CASSGDNLGYTF
NA,TRBJ2-3,TRBD2,TRBV7-8,TGTGCCAGCAGCCGTACTAGCGGGGGTAGCACAGATACGCAGTATTTT,CASSRTSGGSTDTQYF
few,TRBJ2-2,TRBD2,TRBV2,TGTGCCAGCAGTGGCCCGGGGGGTAGCGGCGGGGAGCTGTTTTTT,CASSGPGGSGGELFF
few,TRBJ1-1,NA,TRBV29-1,TGCAGCGTTGTCCCTAGGGGGGGGACGAACACTGAAGCTTTCTTT,CSVVPRGGTNTEAFF
few,TRBJ1-4,NA,TRBV28,TGTGCCAGCAAAAACCGACAGATTTCTGAAAAACTGTTTTTT,CASKNRQISEKLFF
NA,TRBJ2-1,NA,TRBV21-1,TGTGCCAGCAGCAAAACGGTATTTGAGCAGTTCTTC,CASSKTVFEQFF
NA,TRBJ1-1,TRBD1,TRBV27,TGTGCCGCCCCAGGGGGGAGGCAAGACACTGAAGCTTTCTTT,CAAPGGRQDTEAFF
NA,TRBJ1-1,NA,TRBV30,TGTGCCTGGAGTAGCAGTTTGAACACTGAAGCTTTCTTT,CAWSSSLNTEAFF
few,TRBJ2-7,NA,TRBV4-2,TGTGCCAGCAGCCATCAAGACCTTCCCTCCTACGAGCAGTACTTC,CASSHQDLPSYEQYF
NA,TRBJ2-3,NA,TRBV11-2,TGTGCCAGCAGCTTAGGGGCCGACTTGAGCACAGATACGCAGTATTTT,CASSLGADLSTDTQYF
NA,TRBJ1-1,NA,TRBV19,TGTGCCAGTAGCGCTTCCATGAACACTGAAGCTTTCTTT,CASSASMNTEAFF
few,TRBJ2-1,TRBD2,TRBV5-4,TGTGCCAGCAGCCTACGGACTAGCGAAAACAATGAGCAGTTCTTC,CASSLRTSENNEQFF
few,TRBJ2-1,NA,TRBV11-1,TGTGCCAGCAGCTTAGCGACCTACAATGAGCAGTTCTTC,CASSLATYNEQFF
few,TRBJ2-5,NA,TRBV29-1,TGCAGCTTTTCCCCCGTCGGGGAGACCCAGTACTTC,CSFSPVGETQYF
NA,TRBJ1-1,NA,TRBV7-9,TGTGCCAGCACCCGGACGGGGTTGGCTGAAGCTTTCTTT,CASTRTGLAEAFF
NA,TRBJ2-1,NA,TRBV1,TGCACCAGCAGCCAAGATTACCCTAGCGGGGGAGGCAATGAGCAGTTCTTC,CTSSQDYPSGGGNEQFF
NA,TRBJ2-1,TRBD1,TRBV10-3,TGTGCCATCAGTCCCGGACAGGGAGGTTACAATGAGCAGTTCTTC,CAISPGQGGYNEQFF
NA,TRBJ2-4,TRBD1,TRBV10-1,TGCGCCAGCAGTTCACAGGGGAGTGGGATTCAGTACTTC,CASSSQGSGIQYF
NA,TRBJ1-4,NA,TRBV4-1,TGCGCCAGCAGCACCAGGGAGCGAGAAAAACTGTTTTTT,CASSTREREKLFF
few,TRBJ1-6,NA,TRBV6-5,TGTGCCAGCAGTTACGTCCAGGGAGGGGATTCACCCCTCCACTTT,CASSYVQGGDSPLHF
NA,TRBJ1-4,NA,TRBV29-1,TGCAGCGTTGTCGTGGGGGCGGGTGAAAAACTGTTTTTT,CSVVVGAGEKLFF
NA,TRBJ2-5,TRBD2,TRBV28,TGTGCCAGCAGTTTCTTCAAAATGGGGACTAGCGGGGTATGGGAGACCCAGTACTTC,CASSFFKMGTSGVWETQYF
NA,TRBJ2-1,NA,TRBV19,TGTGCCAGTAGTAGAGGGAATCACAATGAGCAGTTCTTC,CASSRGNHNEQFF
few,TRBJ2-7,NA,TRBV10-3,TGTGCCATCGGAGAGCAGGTGGGGTTCGATTACGAGCAGTACTTC,CAIGEQVGFDYEQYF
NA,TRBJ2-1,NA,TRBV30,TGTGCCTGGAAGGGCAGCAGGCTCTCCTACAATGAGCAGTTCTTC,CAWKGSRLSYNEQFF
few,TRBJ1-2,NA,TRBV11-2,TGTGCCAGCAGCTTCTCCCATGAGAGGGGGACCTATGGCTACACCTTC,CASSFSHERGTYGYTF
few,TRBJ1-2,NA,TRBV2,TGTGCCAGCAGCCTATCCAAAATACTGGGCTATGGCTACACCTTC,CASSLSKILGYGYTF
NA,TRBJ2-3,NA,TRBV7-2,TGTGCCAGCAGCTCCCGGGGTAGGCAGGATACGCAGTATTTT,CASSSRGRQDTQYF
NA,TRBJ1-2,TRBD1,TRBV28,TGTGCCAGCGGCATGACAGGGGTGGGCTATGGCTACACCTTC,CASGMTGVGYGYTF
NA,TRBJ1-5,TRBD1,TRBV10-3,TGTGCCACGAGGGACAGGGGTAGCAATCAGCCCCAGCATTTT,CATRDRGSNQPQHF
few,TRBJ2-1,NA,TRBV7-8,TGTGCCAGCAGCGTGGGACTCCTTTACAATGAGCAGTTCTTC,CASSVGLLYNEQFF
few,TRBJ1-6,TRBD1,TRBV27,TGTGCCAGCAGTTTCGACAGGGGGCCCCTCCACTTT,CASSFDRGPLHF